This T cell receptor (beta chain) is from a study of human T cells and chemical hapten exposure (dated by TCRdb to the early 2020s). Regarding the complete study: For sensitization, 2% DPC in acetone was applied to a roughly 2 cm by roughly 2 cm area of upper inner arm skin. Weekly therapeutic DPC doses were additionally applied to the scalp of patients throughout the roughly 25-week study period. Blood samples were taken from patients before sensitization (week 0) and at 2, 6 and about 24 weeks after DPC sensitization. For TCR sequencing, blood came from 25 to 35 alopecia patients at anywhere from one to four time points (pre-sensitization, 2, 6 and 24 weeks). This study followed changes in the peripheral blood TCR repertoire in vivo during primary and secondary sensitization of alopecia patients to the hapten diphenylcyclopropenone (DPC). Patch tests used Finn chambers with 0.01% DPC on the upper back, scored after 6 days by International Contact Dermatitis Research Group standards. The mostly female patient cohort included alopecia areata with under or over 50% scalp involvement, alopecia totalis and alopecia universalis. Libraries were combined into a pool for sequencing, and differences in TCR yield between samples came mainly from small differences in library volumes within the pool. The paper as a whole reports these results and caveats: Expanded TCRs formed significantly more large CDR3 similarity clusters than pre-sensitization or healthy control sets, consistent with antigen-driven responses. No change with DPC sensitization was found in the number of TCRs above 1 in 1000 frequency, and no evidence of global repertoire structure alterations was found. Patch test score was positively correlated with the number of PT1 expanded TCRs, with significance at thresholds 8, 16 and 32 but not at 4. Because all patients had alopecia, a presumed autoimmune disease, the immune response of the patients might differ from that of healthy individuals. Repeated subsampling changed both the strength of the expansion versus patch-test correlation and the threshold at which the correlation became significant.

On this clonotype itself: Its binding antigen is unknown. Base qualities are not at hand, and no much larger clone is one base apart.

Trimming removed 6 bases from V and 5 bases from J, leaving 10 bases between the germline ends. Counted from cysteine to phenylalanine, this CDR3 has 12 amino acids. Only CDR3 DNA is held: 36 bases, read in frame from base 1. CDR1 is given as ENHRY and CDR2 as SYGVKD, both from the germline V gene. The method behind the library was RACE. The listed sequencing device is NextSeq 500. Library preparation attached unique molecular identifiers to individual cDNA molecules for quantitative, reproducible TCR counting. Each blood RNA sample was used to sequence both TCR alpha and TCR beta chains. The source study handled its data this way. A median of about 89,000 TCRs per sample was observed, with a range of about 20,000 to 750,000. The Decombinator software suite was used to annotate V, J and CDR3 in the TCR reads. To make PS versus PT1 abundance plots, every sample was subsampled to the same number of TCRs (28,000). Expanded TCRs were defined as absent before sensitization and observed at least eight times at the 2-week time point. The public sequencing data were trimmed at Q25 with fastp and processed into clonotypes with MiXCR by TCRdb, which kept only in-frame beta chains. Every CDR3 protein is listed once, alongside the most common genes and DNA of its rows. These V and J calls derive from TCRdb rather than the authors' analysis. For this sample the table gives more than 110,000 distinct CDR3 sequences, of which over 9.5% were detected only once. The ten largest clones represent around 1.4% of the sample.

Reading the label with the study, this specimen's time point is: patch test 2, 6 weeks after DPC sensitization. Sample treatment or condition, as interpreted from the label and publication: therapeutic diphenylcyclopropenone sensitization with weekly scalp DPC. Blood at each patch-test visit was drawn before the patch test was applied. To be eligible, patients had to be aged 18 to 70, diagnosed with alopecia and judged suitable for DPC therapy, while pregnant patients were excluded. Total RNA was extracted from unfractionated whole blood collected in Tempus Blood RNA tubes. The sample was whole blood, taken in connection with sensitization to the hapten diphenylcyclopropenone (DPC). The source of this sequence is a woman aged 50 to 60 with alopecia areata. Some clones in this sample may be carry-over from other donors' samples. The V and J segments used are TRBV10-3 and TRBJ2-5, with a tentative D gene TRBD2 over 6 matching bases. The DNA sequence reads TGTGCCATCAGAGCGGCGGGGGAGACCCAGTACTTC. This yields the protein CAIRAAGETQYF.